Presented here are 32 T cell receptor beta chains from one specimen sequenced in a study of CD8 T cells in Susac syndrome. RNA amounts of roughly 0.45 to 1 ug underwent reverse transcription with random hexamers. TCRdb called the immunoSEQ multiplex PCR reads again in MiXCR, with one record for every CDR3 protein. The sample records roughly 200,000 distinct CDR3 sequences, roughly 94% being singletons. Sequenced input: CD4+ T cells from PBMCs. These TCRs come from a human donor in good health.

CDR3 bases: TGCGCCAGCAGCCAAGACCGGGGAAGCGGGAGCGGTAAGGAGCAGTACTTC. It encodes CASSQDRGSGSGKEQYF. The genes are TRBV4-3 and TRBJ2-7, with 8 bases lining up with TRBD2. CDR3 length equals 17 residues. J was trimmed by 7 bases and V by 0 bases; bases with no gene match: 14. Per the germline V gene, CDR1 is LGHNA and CDR2 is YSLEER.

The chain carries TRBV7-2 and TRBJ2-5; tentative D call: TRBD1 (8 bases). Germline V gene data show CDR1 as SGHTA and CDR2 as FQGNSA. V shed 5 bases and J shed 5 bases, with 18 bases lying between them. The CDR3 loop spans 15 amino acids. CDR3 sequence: CASSHMDREGETQYF. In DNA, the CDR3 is TGTGCCAGCAGCCATATGGACAGGGAGGGGGAGACCCAGTACTTC.

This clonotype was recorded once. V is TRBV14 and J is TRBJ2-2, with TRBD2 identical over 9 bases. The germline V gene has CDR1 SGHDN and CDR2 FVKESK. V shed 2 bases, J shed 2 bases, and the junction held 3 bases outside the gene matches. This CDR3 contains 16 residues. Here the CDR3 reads CASSQFSGRNTGELFF. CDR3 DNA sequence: TGTGCCAGCAGCCAATTTAGCGGGAGAAACACCGGGGAGCTGTTTTTT.

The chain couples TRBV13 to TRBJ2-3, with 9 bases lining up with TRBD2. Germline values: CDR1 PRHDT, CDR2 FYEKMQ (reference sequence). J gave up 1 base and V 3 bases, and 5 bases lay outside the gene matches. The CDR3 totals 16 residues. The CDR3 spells CASSFIAGGRTDTQYF. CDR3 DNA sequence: TGTGCCAGCAGCTTCATCGCGGGAGGGCGCACAGATACGCAGTATTTT.

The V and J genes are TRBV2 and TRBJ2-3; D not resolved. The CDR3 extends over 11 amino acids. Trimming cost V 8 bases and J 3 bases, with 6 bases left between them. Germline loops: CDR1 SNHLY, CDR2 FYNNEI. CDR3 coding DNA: TGTGCCAGCGGCGTTACAGATACGCAGTATTTT. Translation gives CASGVTDTQYF.

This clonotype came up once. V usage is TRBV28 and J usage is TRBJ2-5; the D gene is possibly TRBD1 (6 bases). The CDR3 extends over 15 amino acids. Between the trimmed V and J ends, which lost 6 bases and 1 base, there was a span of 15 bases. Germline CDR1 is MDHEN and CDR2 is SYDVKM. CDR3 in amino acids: CASSITGHRQETQYF. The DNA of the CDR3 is TGTGCCAGCAGCATAACGGGACACCGCCAAGAGACCCAGTACTTC.

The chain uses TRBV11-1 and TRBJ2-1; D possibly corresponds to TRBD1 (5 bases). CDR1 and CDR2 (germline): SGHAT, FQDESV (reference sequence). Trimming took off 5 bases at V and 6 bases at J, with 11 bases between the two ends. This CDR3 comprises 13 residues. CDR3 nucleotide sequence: TGTGCCAGCAGCCGAGACAGAAGCAATGAGCAGTTCTTC. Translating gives CASSRDRSNEQFF.

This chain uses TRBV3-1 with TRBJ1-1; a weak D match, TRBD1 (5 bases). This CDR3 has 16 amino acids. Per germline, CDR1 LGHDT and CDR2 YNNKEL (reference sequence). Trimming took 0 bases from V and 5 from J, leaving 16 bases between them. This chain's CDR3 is CASSQDQWGGKTEAFF. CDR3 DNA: TGTGCCAGCAGCCAAGATCAATGGGGCGGGAAGACTGAAGCTTTCTTT.

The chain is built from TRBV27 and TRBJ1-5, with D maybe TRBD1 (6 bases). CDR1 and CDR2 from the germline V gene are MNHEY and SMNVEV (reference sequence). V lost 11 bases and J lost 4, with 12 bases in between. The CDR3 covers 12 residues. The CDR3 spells CASKGGNQPQHF. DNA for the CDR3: TGTGCCTCGAAGGGGGGTAATCAGCCCCAGCATTTT.

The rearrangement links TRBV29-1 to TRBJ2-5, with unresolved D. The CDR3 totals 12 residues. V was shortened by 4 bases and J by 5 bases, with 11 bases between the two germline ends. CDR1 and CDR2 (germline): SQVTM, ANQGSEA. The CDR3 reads CSVARVWETQYF. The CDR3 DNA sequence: TGCAGCGTTGCCCGGGTTTGGGAGACCCAGTACTTC.

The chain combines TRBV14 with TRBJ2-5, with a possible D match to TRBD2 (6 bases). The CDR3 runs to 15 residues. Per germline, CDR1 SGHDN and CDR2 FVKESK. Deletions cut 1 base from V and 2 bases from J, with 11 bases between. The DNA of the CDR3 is TGTGCCAGCAGCCAAGCCTACGGGGGACAAGAGACCCAGTACTTC. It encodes CASSQAYGGQETQYF.

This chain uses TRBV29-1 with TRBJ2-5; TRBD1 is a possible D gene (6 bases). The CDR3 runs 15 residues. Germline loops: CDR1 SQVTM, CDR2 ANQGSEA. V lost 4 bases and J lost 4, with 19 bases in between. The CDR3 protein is CSVVLQGQRGETQYF. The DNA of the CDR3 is TGCAGCGTTGTTTTACAGGGCCAAAGAGGAGAGACCCAGTACTTC.

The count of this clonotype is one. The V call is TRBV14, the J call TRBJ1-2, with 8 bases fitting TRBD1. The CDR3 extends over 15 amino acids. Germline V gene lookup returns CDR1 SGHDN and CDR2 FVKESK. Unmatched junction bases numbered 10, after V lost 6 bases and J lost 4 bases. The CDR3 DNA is TGTGCCAGCAGACAGGGACAGGAGCCATTCTATGGCTACACCTTC. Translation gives CASRQGQEPFYGYTF.

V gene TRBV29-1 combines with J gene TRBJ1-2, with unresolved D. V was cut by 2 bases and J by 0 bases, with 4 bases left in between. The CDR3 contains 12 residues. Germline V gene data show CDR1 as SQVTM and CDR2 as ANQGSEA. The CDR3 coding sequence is TGCAGCGTTGAAATCTCTAACTATGGCTACACCTTC. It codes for CSVEISNYGYTF.

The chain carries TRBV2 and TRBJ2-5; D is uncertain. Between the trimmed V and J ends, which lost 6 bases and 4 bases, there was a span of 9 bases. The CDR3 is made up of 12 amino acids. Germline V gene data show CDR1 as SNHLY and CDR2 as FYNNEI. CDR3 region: CASSAPLETQYF. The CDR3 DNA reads TGTGCCAGCAGCGCCCCCCTAGAGACCCAGTACTTC. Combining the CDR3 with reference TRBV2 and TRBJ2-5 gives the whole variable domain EPEVTQTPSHQVTQMGQEVILRCVPISNHLYFYWYRQILGQKVEFLVSFYNNEISEKSEIFDDQFSVERPDGSNFTLKIRSTKLEDSAMYFCASSAPLETQYFGPGTRLLVL.

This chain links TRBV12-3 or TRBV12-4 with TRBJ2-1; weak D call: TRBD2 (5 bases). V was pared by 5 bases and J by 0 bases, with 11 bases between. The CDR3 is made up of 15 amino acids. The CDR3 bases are TGTGCCAGCAGTCCAGAGGACTTCTCCTACAATGAGCAGTTCTTC. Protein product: CASSPEDFSYNEQFF.

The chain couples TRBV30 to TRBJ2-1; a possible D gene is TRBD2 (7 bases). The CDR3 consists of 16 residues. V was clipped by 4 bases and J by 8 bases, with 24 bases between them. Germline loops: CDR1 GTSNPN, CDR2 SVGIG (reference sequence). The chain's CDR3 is CAWTPAGRGRFDEQFF. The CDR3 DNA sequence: TGTGCCTGGACCCCGGCGGGGAGGGGGAGATTCGATGAGCAGTTCTTC. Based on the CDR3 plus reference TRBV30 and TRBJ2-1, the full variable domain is SQTIHQWPATLVQPVGSPLSLECTVEGTSNPNLYWYRQAAGRGLQLLFYSVGIGQISSEVPQNLSASRPQDRQFILSSKKLLLSDSGFYLCAWTPAGRGRFDEQFFGPGTRLTVL.

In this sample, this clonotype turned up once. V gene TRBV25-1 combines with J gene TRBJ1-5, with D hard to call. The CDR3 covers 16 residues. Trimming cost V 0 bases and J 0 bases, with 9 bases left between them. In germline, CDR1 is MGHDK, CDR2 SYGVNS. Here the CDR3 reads CASSEYGPTSNQPQHF. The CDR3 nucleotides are TGTGCCAGCAGTGAATATGGGCCGACTAGCAATCAGCCCCAGCATTTT.

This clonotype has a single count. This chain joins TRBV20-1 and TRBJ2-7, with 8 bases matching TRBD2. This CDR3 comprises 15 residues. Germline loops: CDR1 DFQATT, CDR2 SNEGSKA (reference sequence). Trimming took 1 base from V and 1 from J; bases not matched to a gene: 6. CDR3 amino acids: CSARGLAGISYEQYF. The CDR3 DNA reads TGCAGTGCTAGAGGGCTAGCGGGTATTTCCTACGAGCAGTACTTC.

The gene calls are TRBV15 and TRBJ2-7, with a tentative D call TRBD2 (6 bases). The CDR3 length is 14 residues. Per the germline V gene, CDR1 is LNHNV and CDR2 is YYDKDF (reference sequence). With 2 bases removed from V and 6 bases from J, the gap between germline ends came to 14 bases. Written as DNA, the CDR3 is TGTGCCACCAGCAGACAAAGCGGGTTTTCCGAGCAGTACTTC. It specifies CATSRQSGFSEQYF.

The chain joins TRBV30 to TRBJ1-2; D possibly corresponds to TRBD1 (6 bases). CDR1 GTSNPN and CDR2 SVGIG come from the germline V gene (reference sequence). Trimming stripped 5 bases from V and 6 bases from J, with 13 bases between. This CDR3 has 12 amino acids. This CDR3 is CAWAPDSDGYTF. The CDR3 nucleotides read TGTGCCTGGGCCCCGGACAGCGATGGCTACACCTTC.

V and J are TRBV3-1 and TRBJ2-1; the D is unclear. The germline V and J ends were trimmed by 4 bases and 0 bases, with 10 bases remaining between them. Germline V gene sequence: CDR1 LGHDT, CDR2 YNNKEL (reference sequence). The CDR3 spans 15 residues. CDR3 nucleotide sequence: TGTGCCAGCAGCCTTGTTAGGGCCTCCTACAATGAGCAGTTCTTC. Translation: CASSLVRASYNEQFF.

The DNA for the CDR3 is TGTGCCAGCTCACCAAGCGGGAGTTCATCCTACGAGCAGTACTTC. This codes for CASSPSGSSSYEQYF. The chain links TRBV18 to TRBJ2-7; TRBD2 aligns across 8 bases. CDR3 length equals 15 residues. The ends lost 2 bases at V and 1 base at J; junction bases unmatched: 4. Per germline, CDR1 KGHSH and CDR2 LQKENI. Together with reference TRBV18 and TRBJ2-7, the CDR3 gives the full variable domain: NAGVMQNPRHLVRRRGQEARLRCSPMKGHSHVYWYRQLPEEGLKFMVYLQKENIIDESGMPKERFSAEFPKEGPSILRIQQVVRGDSAAYFCASSPSGSSSYEQYFGPGTRLTVT.

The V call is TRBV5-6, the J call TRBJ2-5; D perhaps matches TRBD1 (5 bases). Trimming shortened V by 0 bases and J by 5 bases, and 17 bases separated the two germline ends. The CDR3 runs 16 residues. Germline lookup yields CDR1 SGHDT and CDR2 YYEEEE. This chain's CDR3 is CASSLDRRHGAETQYF. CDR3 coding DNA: TGTGCCAGCAGCTTGGACAGGCGGCACGGCGCGGAGACCCAGTACTTC.

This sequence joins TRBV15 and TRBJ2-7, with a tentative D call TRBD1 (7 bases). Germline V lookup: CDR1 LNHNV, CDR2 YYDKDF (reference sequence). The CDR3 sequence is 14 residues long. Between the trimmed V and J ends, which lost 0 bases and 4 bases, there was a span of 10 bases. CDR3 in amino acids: CATSREAGGYEQYF. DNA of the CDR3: TGTGCCACCAGCAGAGAGGCAGGGGGGTACGAGCAGTACTTC.

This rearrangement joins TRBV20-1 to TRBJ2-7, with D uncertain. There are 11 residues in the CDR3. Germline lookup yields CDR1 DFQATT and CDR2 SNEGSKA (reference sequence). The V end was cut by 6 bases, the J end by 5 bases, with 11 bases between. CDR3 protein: CSAGSENEQYF. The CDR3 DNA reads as TGCAGTGCAGGGTCGGAGAACGAGCAGTACTTC.

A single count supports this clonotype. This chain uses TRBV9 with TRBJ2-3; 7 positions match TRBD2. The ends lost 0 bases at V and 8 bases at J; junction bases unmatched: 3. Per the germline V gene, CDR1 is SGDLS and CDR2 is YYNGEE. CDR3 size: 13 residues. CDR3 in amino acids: CASSVAGGGTQYF. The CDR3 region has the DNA TGTGCCAGCAGCGTAGCGGGGGGAGGTACGCAGTATTTT. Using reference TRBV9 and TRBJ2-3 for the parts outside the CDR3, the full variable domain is DSGVTQTPKHLITATGQRVTLRCSPRSGDLSVYWYQQSLDQGLQFLIQYYNGEERAKGNILERFSAQQFPDLHSELNLSSLELGDSALYFCASSVAGGGTQYFGPGTRLTVL.

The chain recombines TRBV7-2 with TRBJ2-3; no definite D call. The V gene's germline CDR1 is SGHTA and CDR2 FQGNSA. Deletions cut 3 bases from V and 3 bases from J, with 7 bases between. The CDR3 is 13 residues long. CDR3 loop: CASSLGWTDTQYF. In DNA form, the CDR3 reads TGTGCCAGCAGCTTGGGCTGGACAGATACGCAGTATTTT.

The CDR3 nucleotides read TGTGCCAGCAGCCAAGACATCAGCGGGGCCCGACTCTACTTC. It translates to CASSQDISGARLYF. The V gene is TRBV3-1, the J gene TRBJ2-7, with 7 bases lining up with TRBD2. Germline loops: CDR1 LGHDT, CDR2 YNNKEL (reference sequence). This CDR3 has 14 residues. V shed 0 bases, J shed 13 bases, and the junction held 12 bases outside the gene matches.

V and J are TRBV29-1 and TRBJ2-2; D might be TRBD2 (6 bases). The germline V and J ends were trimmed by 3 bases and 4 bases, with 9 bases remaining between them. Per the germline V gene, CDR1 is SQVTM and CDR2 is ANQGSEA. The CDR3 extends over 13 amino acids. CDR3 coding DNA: TGCAGCGTTGAGGGAGGCGGCACCGGGGAGCTGTTTTTT. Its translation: CSVEGGGTGELFF.

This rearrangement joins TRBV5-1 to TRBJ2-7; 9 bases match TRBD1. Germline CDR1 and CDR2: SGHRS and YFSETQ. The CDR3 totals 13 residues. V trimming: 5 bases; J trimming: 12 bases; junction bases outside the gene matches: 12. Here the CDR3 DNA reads TGCGCCAGCAGACCAGAACCGGACAGGGGTCCGTACTTC. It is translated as CASRPEPDRGPYF. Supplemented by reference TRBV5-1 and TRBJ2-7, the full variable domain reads KAGVTQTPRYLIKTRGQQVTLSCSPISGHRSVSWYQQTPGQGLQFLFEYFSETQRNKGNFPGRFSGRQFSNSRSEMNVSTLELGDSALYLCASRPEPDRGPYFGPGTRLTVT.

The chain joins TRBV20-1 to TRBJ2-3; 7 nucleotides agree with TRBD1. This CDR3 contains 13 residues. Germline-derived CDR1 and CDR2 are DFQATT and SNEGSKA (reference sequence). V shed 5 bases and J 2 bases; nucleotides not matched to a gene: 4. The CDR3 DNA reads TGCAGTGCTTCTGGGACAGCCACAGATACGCAGTATTTT. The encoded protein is CSASGTATDTQYF.